Sequencing of this T cell receptor (beta chain) was carried out in a study of T cell repertoires in cytomegalovirus infection. On the study more broadly: CMV infection together with matching HLA type was indicated by public TCR beta signatures. Study-wide results and caveats: Accumulated public TCR beta family frequency recognized individuals carrying CMV together with the relevant HLA. CMV-specific TCR beta clonotypes restricted by HLA-C were the ones dominating the ex vivo response.

TCRdb reanalysed the reads using MiXCR and keeps one entry per CDR3 protein. The sample yields roughly 51,000 distinct CDR3 sequences, roughly 20% seen once. Comments on this clonotype: Its antigen is not identified.

Germline V CDR1 and CDR2: MGHRA, YSYEKL. The trim removed 4 bases at V and 2 bases at J, leaving 5 bases unmatched. CDR3 size: 14 residues. This material consisted of CD8+ T cells from cultured PBMCs, taken from culture after CMV antigen stimulation. The sequence was collected from a human donor in good health (CMV status not recorded). Some clones in this sample may be carry-over from other donors' samples. The chain uses TRBV4-1 and TRBJ2-7; 7 bases are a match to TRBD1. The CDR3 DNA sequence: TGCGCCAGCAGCCCGACAGGGTCCACCTACGAGCAGTACTTC. This sequence encodes CASSPTGSTYEQYF.